The 13 T cell receptor beta chains below were found in one sample sequenced in a study of T-cell reconstitution after alpha-beta-depleted transplantation in children. Using unique molecular identifiers, the investigators prepared the TCRbeta library. TCRdb reanalysed the PCR reads using MiXCR and keeps one entry per CDR3 protein. The sample contains about 340,000 distinct CDR3 sequences, roughly 13% of which appear only once. Sample: PBMCs, taken from the stem cell graft. The origin of the receptors is a human donor who donated a stem cell graft to a child with Fanconi anemia.

The chain links TRBV27 to TRBJ2-6; D remains unclear. V was cut by 3 bases and J by 1 base, with 7 bases left in between. This CDR3 is built from 15 residues. The germline gives CDR1 MNHEY, CDR2 SMNVEV (reference sequence). CDR3 residues: CASSFHRSGANVLTF. CDR3 DNA: TGTGCCAGCAGTTTCCATAGGTCTGGGGCCAACGTCCTGACTTTC.

V gene TRBV4-2 combines with J gene TRBJ2-3; 8 bases map to TRBD2. CDR1 LGHNA and CDR2 YNFKEQ come from the germline V gene. After removal of 5 bases from V and 0 bases from J, the junction contained 10 bases not matched to a gene. This CDR3 has 17 residues. CDR3 in amino acids: CASSTKLAGFSTDTQYF. The CDR3 nucleotides are TGTGCCAGCAGCACGAAGCTAGCGGGTTTTAGCACAGATACGCAGTATTTT.

Only one count was recorded for this clonotype. The CDR3 does not close with the conserved phenylalanine or tryptophan, likely indicating a read error. This chain links TRBV19 with TRBJ1-5; 7 bases line up with TRBD1. The CDR3 is 13 amino acids. The V and J ends lost 7 bases and 6 bases, in that order; junction bases with no gene match: 6. Germline CDR1 LNHDA, CDR2 SQIVND (reference sequence). DNA of the CDR3: TGTGCCAGTACCCGACAGGGAGGTCAGCCCCAGCATGTT. It specifies CASTRQGGQPQHV.

In its sample, this clonotype was seen many times. J is TRBJ2-2 and V is TRBV12-3 or TRBV12-4; D may be TRBD2 (5 bases). V was shortened by 6 bases and J by 2 bases, with 10 bases between the two germline ends. The CDR3 has 14 amino acids. The CDR3 sequence is CASSSGINTGELFF. CDR3 DNA sequence: TGTGCCAGCAGCTCCGGGATCAACACCGGGGAGCTGTTTTTT.

This clonotype was counted a few times. V gene TRBV12-3 or TRBV12-4 combines with J gene TRBJ2-5, with D perhaps TRBD2 (7 bases). CDR3 size: 15 residues. Deletions cut 6 bases from V and 4 bases from J, with 18 bases between. The CDR3 sequence is CASSPLGGARETQYF. CDR3 nucleotides: TGTGCCAGCAGCCCTTTGGGGGGGGCGCGAGAGACCCAGTACTTC.

This clonotype was seen ten or more times. The V call is TRBV12-3 or TRBV12-4, the J call TRBJ2-1; 10 nucleotides line up with TRBD1. CDR3 length: 17 amino acids. Trimming removed 5 bases from V and 9 bases from J; junction bases left unmatched: 16. CDR3 sequence: CASSTHIPLTGGIEQFF. The CDR3 DNA sequence: TGTGCCAGCAGTACTCATATACCTCTGACAGGGGGCATTGAGCAGTTCTTC.

This clonotype was counted ten times or more. V and J are TRBV15 and TRBJ2-7, with D possibly being TRBD2 (6 bases). CDR3 length: 15 amino acids. Germline CDR1 is LNHNV and CDR2 is YYDKDF (reference sequence). V was shortened by 2 bases and J by 3 bases, with 14 bases between the two germline ends. The CDR3 DNA reads as TGTGCCACCAGCAGACAAGGGAGGCCGGACTACGAGCAGTACTTC. Translation: CATSRQGRPDYEQYF.

The chain joins TRBV12-3 or TRBV12-4 to TRBJ2-5; 7 bases are shared with TRBD1. This CDR3 region has 15 residues. V lost 6 bases and J lost 0; bases outside the gene matches: 7. This chain's CDR3 is CASRTLTGNQETQYF. CDR3 in DNA: TGTGCCAGCAGGACACTGACAGGGAACCAAGAGACCCAGTACTTC.

This clonotype has a handful of counts. The genes are TRBV20-1 and TRBJ1-2; tentative D call: TRBD1 (5 bases). In germline, CDR1 is DFQATT, CDR2 SNEGSKA (reference sequence). Between the trimmed V and J ends, which lost 6 bases and 2 bases, there was a span of 22 bases. The CDR3 spans 16 residues. The CDR3 sequence is CSAPEGGAVINYGYTF. In DNA, the CDR3 is TGCAGTGCACCGGAGGGTGGGGCAGTTATCAACTATGGCTACACCTTC.

The sample holds many counts of this clonotype. The chain has TRBV7-3 and TRBJ2-3, with TRBD1 matching over 8 bases. CDR1 is SGHTA and CDR2 is FQGTGA in the germline V gene. With 5 bases clipped from V and 3 bases from J, the junction kept 7 bases outside the gene matches. The CDR3 contains 15 residues. Here the CDR3 DNA reads TGTGCCAGCAGCCCCACCAGGGGGCTGACAGATACGCAGTATTTT. Translation gives CASSPTRGLTDTQYF.

The sample holds a few counts of this clonotype. The chain uses TRBV6-2 or TRBV6-3 and TRBJ2-1, with TRBD2 matching over 7 bases. The germline V gene has CDR1 MNHEY and CDR2 SVGEGT. J gave up 3 bases and V 6 bases, and 8 bases lay outside the gene matches. The CDR3 contains 15 residues. The DNA for the CDR3 is TGTGCCAGCAGACCTACTAGCGTATTCTACAATGAGCAGTTCTTC. This encodes CASRPTSVFYNEQFF.

This clonotype was detected a few times. This chain connects TRBV11-2 to TRBJ2-1; 8 nucleotides agree with TRBD2. This CDR3 contains 16 residues. J was trimmed by 5 bases and V by 1 base; bases with no gene match: 7. Germline assignment: CDR1 SGHAT and CDR2 FQNNGV. In DNA, the CDR3 is TGTGCCAGCAGCTTAGGCACTAGCGGTCTAAACAATGAGCAGTTCTTC. Translation gives CASSLGTSGLNNEQFF.

This clonotype was counted between two and nine times. The chain couples TRBV11-2 to TRBJ2-1, with TRBD1 identical over 8 bases. V gave up 4 bases and J gave up 9 bases; unmatched junction bases: 20. This CDR3 has 18 residues. The germline V gene encodes CDR1 SGHAT and CDR2 FQNNGV. CDR3 region: CASSSTLPGPQDRVEQFF. DNA of the CDR3: TGTGCCAGCAGCTCGACGCTACCGGGACCACAGGACAGGGTTGAGCAGTTCTTC.